The text below deals with one TCR beta chain. The sample comes from a study of PD-1 blockade in mismatch repair-deficient tumors. Germline CDR1 WNHNN, CDR2 SYGVQD (reference sequence). V lost 0 bases and J lost 10, with 7 bases in between. CDR3 length: 12 residues. Profiled with immunoSEQ multiplex PCR; TCRdb holds only in-frame clones, not every one. This table has around 130,000 clones, roughly 90% appearing once. The sequenced sample was peripheral blood, obtained just under 74 weeks after starting pembrolizumab. The receptor was derived from an adult with mismatch repair-deficient cancer. This rearrangement joins TRBV10-1 to TRBJ2-1; D is ambiguous. CDR3 region: CASSESLTEQFF. Written as DNA, the CDR3 is TGCGCCAGCAGTGAGTCCCTTACGGAGCAGTTCTTC.